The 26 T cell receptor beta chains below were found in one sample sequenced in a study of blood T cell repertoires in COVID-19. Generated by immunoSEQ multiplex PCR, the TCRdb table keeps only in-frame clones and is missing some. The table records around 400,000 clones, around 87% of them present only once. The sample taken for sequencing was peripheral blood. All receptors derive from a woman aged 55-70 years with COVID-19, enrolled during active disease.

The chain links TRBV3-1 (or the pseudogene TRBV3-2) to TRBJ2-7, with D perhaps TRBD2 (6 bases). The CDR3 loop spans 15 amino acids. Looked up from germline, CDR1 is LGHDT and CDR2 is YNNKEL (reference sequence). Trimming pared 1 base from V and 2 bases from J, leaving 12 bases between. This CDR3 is CASSQAGTGAYEQYF. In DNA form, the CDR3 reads TGTGCCAGCAGCCAAGCCGGGACGGGGGCCTACGAGCAGTACTTC.

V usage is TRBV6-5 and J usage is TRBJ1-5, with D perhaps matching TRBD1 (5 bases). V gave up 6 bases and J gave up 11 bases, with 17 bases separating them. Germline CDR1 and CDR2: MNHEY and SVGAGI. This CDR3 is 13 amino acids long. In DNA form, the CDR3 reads TGTGCCAGCAGAGACAGTGACCGGGGGGCCCAGCATTTT. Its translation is CASRDSDRGAQHF.

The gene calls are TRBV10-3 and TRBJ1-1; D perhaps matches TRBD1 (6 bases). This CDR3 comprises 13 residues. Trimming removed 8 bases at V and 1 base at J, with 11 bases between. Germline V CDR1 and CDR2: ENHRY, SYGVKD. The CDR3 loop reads CAIAGTPNTEAFF. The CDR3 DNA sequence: TGTGCCATCGCCGGGACACCGAACACTGAAGCTTTCTTT.

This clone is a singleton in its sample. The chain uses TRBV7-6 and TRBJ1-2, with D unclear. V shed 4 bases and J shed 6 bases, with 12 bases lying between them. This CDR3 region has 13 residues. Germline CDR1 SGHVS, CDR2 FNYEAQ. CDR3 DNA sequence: TGTGCCAGCAGCTCCGGCCCGCGGGATGGCTACACCTTC. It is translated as CASSSGPRDGYTF.

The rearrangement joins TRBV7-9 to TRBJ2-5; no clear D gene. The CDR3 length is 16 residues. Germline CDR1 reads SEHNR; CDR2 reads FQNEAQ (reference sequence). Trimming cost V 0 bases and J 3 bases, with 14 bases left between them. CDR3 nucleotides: TGTGCCAGCAGCTTAGCGTCAATCGGCAGGAAAGAGACCCAGTACTTC. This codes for CASSLASIGRKETQYF.

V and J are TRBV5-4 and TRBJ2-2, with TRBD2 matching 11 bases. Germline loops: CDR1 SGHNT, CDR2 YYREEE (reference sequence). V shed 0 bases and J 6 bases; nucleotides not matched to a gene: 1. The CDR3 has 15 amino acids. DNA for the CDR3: TGTGCCAGCAGCTTGGGTAGCGGGGGGGCCGGGGAGCTGTTTTTT. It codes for CASSLGSGGAGELFF.

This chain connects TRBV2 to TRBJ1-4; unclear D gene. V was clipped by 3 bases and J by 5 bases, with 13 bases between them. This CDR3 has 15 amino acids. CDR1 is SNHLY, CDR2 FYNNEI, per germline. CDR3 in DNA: TGTGCCAGCAGTGAGGTTGGGCAGGCAAATGAAAAACTGTTTTTT. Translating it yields CASSEVGQANEKLFF.

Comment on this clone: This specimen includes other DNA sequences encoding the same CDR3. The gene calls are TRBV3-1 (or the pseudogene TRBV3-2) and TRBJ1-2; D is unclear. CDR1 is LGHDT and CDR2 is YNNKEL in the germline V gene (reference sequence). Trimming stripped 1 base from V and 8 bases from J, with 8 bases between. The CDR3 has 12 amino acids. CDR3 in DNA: TGTGCCAGCAGCCAAGGAGGTTACGGCTACACCTTC. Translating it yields CASSQGGYGYTF.

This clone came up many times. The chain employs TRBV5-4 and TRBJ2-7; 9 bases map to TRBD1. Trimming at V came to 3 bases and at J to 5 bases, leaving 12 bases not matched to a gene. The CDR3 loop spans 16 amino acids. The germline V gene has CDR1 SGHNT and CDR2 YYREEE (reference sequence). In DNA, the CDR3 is TGTGCCAGCAGCTCTCAACCGGGACAGGGTGTCGACGAGCAGTACTTC. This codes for CASSSQPGQGVDEQYF.

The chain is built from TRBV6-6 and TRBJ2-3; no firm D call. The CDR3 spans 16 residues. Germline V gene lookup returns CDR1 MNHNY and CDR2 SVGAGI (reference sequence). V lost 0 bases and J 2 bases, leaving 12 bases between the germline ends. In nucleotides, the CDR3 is TGTGCCAGCAGTTACTCGACCCAGGCGATCACAGATACGCAGTATTTT. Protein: CASSYSTQAITDTQYF.

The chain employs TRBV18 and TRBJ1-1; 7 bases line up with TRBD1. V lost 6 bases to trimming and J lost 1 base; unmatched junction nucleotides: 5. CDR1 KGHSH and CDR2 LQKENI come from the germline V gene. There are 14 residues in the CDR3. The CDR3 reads CASSSTGPNTEAFF. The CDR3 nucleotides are TGTGCCAGCTCGTCGACAGGGCCGAACACTGAAGCTTTCTTT.

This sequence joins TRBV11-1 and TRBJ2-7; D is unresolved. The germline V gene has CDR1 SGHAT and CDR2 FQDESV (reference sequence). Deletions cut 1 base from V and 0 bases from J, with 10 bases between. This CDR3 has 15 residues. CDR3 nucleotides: TGTGCCAGCAGCTTAGGAGTACGTATCTCCTACGAGCAGTACTTC. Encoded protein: CASSLGVRISYEQYF. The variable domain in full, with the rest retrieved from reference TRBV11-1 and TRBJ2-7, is EAEVAQSPRYKITEKSQAVAFWCDPISGHATLYWYRQILGQGPELLVQFQDESVVDDSQLPKDRFSAERLKGVDSTLKIQPAELGDSAMYLCASSLGVRISYEQYFGPGTRLTVT.

The CDR3 nucleotides read TGTGCCAGCACAAACCCGGGACAGGGGGGGCAGCCCCAGCATTTT. Translating gives CASTNPGQGGQPQHF. The rearrangement joins TRBV6-5 to TRBJ1-5; the match to TRBD1 covers 11 bases. Trimming took 7 bases from V and 7 from J; bases not matched to a gene: 9. The CDR3 has 15 amino acids. Germline V gene lookup returns CDR1 MNHEY and CDR2 SVGAGI.

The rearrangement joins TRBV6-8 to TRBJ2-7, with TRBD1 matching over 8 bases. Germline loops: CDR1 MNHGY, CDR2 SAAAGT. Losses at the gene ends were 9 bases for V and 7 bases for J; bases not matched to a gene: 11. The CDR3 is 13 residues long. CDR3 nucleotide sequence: TGTGCCAGGAGCCAGGGGGCAGTTAGGGAGCAGTACTTC. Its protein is CARSQGAVREQYF.

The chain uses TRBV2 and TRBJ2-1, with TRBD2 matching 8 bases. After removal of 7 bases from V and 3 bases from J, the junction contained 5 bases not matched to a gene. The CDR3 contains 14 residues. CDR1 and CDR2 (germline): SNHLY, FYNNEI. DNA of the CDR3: TGTGCCAGCAAAAGCGGGGGCTTCTACAATGAGCAGTTCTTC. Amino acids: CASKSGGFYNEQFF.

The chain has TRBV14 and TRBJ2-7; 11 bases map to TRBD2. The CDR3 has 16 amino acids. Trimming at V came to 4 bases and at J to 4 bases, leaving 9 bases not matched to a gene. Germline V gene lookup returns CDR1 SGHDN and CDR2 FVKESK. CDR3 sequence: CASSPDPRLAGYEQYF. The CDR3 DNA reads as TGTGCCAGCAGCCCCGATCCCAGACTAGCGGGGTACGAGCAGTACTTC.

The CDR3 protein is CASSLWGDQNEETQYF. The CDR3 region has the DNA TGCGCCAGCAGCTTGTGGGGGGACCAGAATGAAGAGACCCAGTACTTC. V usage is TRBV5-1 and J usage is TRBJ2-5; a possible D gene is TRBD2 (6 bases). The V gene lost 1 base and the J gene lost 3 bases, with 16 bases spanning the gap. Germline-derived CDR1 and CDR2 are SGHRS and YFSETQ. The length of the CDR3 is 16 residues.

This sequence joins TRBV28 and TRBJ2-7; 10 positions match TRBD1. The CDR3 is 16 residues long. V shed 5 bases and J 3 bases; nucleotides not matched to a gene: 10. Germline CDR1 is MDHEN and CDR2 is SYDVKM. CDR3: CASSVSGTGAFYEQYF. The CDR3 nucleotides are TGTGCCAGCAGTGTCTCCGGGACAGGGGCCTTCTACGAGCAGTACTTC.

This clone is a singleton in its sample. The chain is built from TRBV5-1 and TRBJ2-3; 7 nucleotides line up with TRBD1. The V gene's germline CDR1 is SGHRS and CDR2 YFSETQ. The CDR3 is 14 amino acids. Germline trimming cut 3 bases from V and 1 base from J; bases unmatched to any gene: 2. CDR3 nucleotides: TGCGCCAGCAGCTCAGGGGGAGGCACAGATACGCAGTATTTT. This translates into CASSSGGGTDTQYF.

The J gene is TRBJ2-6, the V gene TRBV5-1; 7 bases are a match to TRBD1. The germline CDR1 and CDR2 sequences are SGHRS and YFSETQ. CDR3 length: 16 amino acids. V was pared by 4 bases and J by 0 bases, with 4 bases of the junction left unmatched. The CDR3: CASSPTGTSGANVLTF. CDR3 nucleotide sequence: TGCGCCAGCAGCCCGACAGGGACCTCTGGGGCCAACGTCCTGACTTTC.

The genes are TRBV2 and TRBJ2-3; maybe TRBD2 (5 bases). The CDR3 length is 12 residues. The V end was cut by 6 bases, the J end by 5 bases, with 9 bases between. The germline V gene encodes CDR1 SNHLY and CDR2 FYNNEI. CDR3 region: CASRRAGDTQYF. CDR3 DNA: TGTGCCAGCAGGCGGGCGGGAGATACGCAGTATTTT.

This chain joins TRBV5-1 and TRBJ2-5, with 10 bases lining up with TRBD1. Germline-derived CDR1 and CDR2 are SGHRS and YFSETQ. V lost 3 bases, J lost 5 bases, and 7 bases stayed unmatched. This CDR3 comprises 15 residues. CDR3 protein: CASSSQTGGGETQYF. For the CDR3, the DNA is TGCGCCAGCAGCTCACAGACAGGGGGCGGTGAGACCCAGTACTTC.

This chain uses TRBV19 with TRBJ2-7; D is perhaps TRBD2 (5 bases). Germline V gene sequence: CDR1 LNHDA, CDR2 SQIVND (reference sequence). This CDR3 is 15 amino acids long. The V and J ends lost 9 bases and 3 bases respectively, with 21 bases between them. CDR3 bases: TGTGCCAGCTCCTTCGGGGATCCCGGCCTCTACGAGCAGTACTTC. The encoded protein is CASSFGDPGLYEQYF.

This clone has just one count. The CDR3 coding sequence is TGTGCCAGCAGCTTCCTCCGAACTAGCGGGGGGGCGAACGAGCAGTACTTC. Translation: CASSFLRTSGGANEQYF. V gene TRBV7-2 combines with J gene TRBJ2-7; 13 bases are a match to TRBD2. The CDR3 has 17 residues. Per germline, CDR1 SGHTA and CDR2 FQGNSA. J was trimmed by 5 bases and V by 3 bases; bases with no gene match: 10.

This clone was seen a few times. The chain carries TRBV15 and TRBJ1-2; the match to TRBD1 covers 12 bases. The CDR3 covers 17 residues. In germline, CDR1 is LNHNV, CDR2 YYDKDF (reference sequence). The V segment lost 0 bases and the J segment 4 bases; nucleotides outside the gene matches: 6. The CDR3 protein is CATSRDTGTGGLYGYTF. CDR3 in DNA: TGTGCCACCAGCAGAGATACCGGGACAGGGGGCCTCTATGGCTACACCTTC.

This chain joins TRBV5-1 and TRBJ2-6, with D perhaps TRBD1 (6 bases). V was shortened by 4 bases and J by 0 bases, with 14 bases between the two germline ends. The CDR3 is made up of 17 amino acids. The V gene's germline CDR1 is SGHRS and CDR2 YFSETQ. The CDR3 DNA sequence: TGCGCCAGCAGCCCGACAGGACCCACCTCTGGGGCCAACGTCCTGACTTTC. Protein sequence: CASSPTGPTSGANVLTF.